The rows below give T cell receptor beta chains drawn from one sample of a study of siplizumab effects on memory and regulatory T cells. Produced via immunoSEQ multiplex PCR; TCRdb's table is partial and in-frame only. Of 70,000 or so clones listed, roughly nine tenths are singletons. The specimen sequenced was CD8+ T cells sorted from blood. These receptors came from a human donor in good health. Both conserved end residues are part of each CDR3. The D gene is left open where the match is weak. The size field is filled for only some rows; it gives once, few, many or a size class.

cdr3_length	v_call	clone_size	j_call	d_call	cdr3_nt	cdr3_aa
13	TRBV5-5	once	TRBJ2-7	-	TGTGCCAGCAGCCGGTCGACTGGCTACGAGCAGTACTTC	CASSRSTGYEQYF
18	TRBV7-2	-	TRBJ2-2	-	TGTGCCAGCAGCTTCTCCGAGCAGATGGTTATGGGGACCGGGGAGCTGTTTTTT	CASSFSEQMVMGTGELFF
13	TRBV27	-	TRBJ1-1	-	TGTGCCAGCAGTTTAGGGACCTCCACTGAAGCTTTCTTT	CASSLGTSTEAFF
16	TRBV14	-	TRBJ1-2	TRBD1	TGTGCCAGCAGCCAAGTGGCAGGGGGCGATCCCTATGGCTACACCTTC	CASSQVAGGDPYGYTF
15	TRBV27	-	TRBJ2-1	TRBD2	TGTGCCAGCAGCCAAGCGGGAGAGTACTACAATGAGCAGTTCTTC	CASSQAGEYYNEQFF
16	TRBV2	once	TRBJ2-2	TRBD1	TGTGCCAGCAGTGAATACGGGACAGGTTACACCGGGGAGCTGTTTTTT	CASSEYGTGYTGELFF
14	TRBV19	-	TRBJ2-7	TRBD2	TGTGCCAGTGGTCTAGCGGGTAAACCCTACGAGCAGTACTTC	CASGLAGKPYEQYF
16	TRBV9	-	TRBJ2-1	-	TGTGCCAGCAGCGTAGCTCCCCAGGGCTCCTACAATGAGCAGTTCTTC	CASSVAPQGSYNEQFF
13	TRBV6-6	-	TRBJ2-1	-	TGTGCCAGCGAGGAGGAGTCCTACAATGAGCAGTTCTTC	CASEEESYNEQFF
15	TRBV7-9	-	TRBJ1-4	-	TGTGCCACCCCGGAGGGGTGGGCAACTAATGAAAAACTGTTTTTT	CATPEGWATNEKLFF
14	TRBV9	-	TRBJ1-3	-	TGTGCCAGCAGCAGGGGGGACTCTGGAAACACCATATATTTT	CASSRGDSGNTIYF
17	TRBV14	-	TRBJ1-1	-	TGTGCCAGCAGCCCGGTAGTGGGAAGGGCCCGATTAACTGAAGCTTTCTTT	CASSPVVGRARLTEAFF
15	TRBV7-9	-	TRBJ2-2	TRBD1	TGTGCCAGCAGCTCCCGACAGGGGACGCGCCGGGAGCTGTTTTTT	CASSSRQGTRRELFF
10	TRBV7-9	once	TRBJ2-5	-	TGTGCCAGCGGCTCTGAGACCCAGTACTTC	CASGSETQYF
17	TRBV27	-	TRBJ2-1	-	TGTGCCAGCAGTCCCAGACCGTATACTATCGGGTACAATGAGCAGTTCTTC	CASSPRPYTIGYNEQFF
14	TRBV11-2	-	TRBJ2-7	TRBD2	TGTGCCAGCAGCTACACTAGCGAAGCCTACGAGCAGTACTTC	CASSYTSEAYEQYF
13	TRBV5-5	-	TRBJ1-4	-	TGTGCCAGCAGCTTGGATTTAGTTGAAAAACTGTTTTTT	CASSLDLVEKLFF
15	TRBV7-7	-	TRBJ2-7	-	TGTGCCAGCAGCTTACCCATCAGGTCGGGGTACGAGCAGTACTTC	CASSLPIRSGYEQYF
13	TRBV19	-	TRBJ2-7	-	TGTGCCAGTAGGGAGACAGGCCGTTACGAGCAGTACTTC	CASRETGRYEQYF
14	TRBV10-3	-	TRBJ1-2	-	TGTGCCATCAGTGAAGAGAGGGCTGGGAATGGCTACACCTTC	CAISEERAGNGYTF
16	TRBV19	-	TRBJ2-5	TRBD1	TGTGCCAGTAGTATGAGGACAGGGCGGATAGGGGAGACCCAGTACTTC	CASSMRTGRIGETQYF
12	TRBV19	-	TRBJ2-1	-	TGTGCCAGTAGTATAGGACGCAATGAGCAGTTCTTC	CASSIGRNEQFF
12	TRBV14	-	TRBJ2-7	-	TGTGCCAGCAGCCAAGATTCCAGGGCGCAGTACTTC	CASSQDSRAQYF
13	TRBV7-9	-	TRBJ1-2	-	TGTGCCAGCAGCTTCCTATTGTCCTATGGCTACACCTTC	CASSFLLSYGYTF
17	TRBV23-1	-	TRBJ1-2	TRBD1	TGCGCCAGCAGTCACCCGGCCCCGGGACAGGGTGACTATGGCTACACCTTC	CASSHPAPGQGDYGYTF
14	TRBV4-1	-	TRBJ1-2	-	TGCGCCAGCAGCCAAGACTCAGGTAGCGATGGCTACACCTTC	CASSQDSGSDGYTF
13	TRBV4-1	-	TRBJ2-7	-	TGCGCCAGCAGCCAACTTTTGAGGTACGAGCAGTACTTC	CASSQLLRYEQYF
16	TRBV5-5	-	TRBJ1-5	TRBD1	TGTGCCAGCAGCCCAGGGACAGGGTTGAGCAATCAGCCCCAGCATTTT	CASSPGTGLSNQPQHF
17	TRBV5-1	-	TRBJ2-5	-	TGCGCCAGCAGCTTGGCCGGTCTGGGTGCTGCTTTAGAGACCCAGTACTTC	CASSLAGLGAALETQYF
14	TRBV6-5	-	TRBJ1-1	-	TGTGCCAGCAGTTACTTCCTGGGGGCAGCTGAAGCTTTCTTT	CASSYFLGAAEAFF
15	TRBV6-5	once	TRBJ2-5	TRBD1	TGTGCCAGCAGTTACTCGACAGGGGGCCAAGAGACCCAGTACTTC	CASSYSTGGQETQYF
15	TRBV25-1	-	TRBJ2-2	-	TGTGCCAGCAGTGAACAGGGAATGAACACCGGGGAGCTGTTTTTT	CASSEQGMNTGELFF
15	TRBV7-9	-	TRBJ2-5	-	TGTGCCAGCAGCGGACCGGGACAAACTTGGGAGACCCAGTACTTC	CASSGPGQTWETQYF
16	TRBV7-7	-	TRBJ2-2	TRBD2	TGTGCTAGCAGCTTTAGGACTAGCGGGAACACCGGGGAGCTGTTTTTT	CASSFRTSGNTGELFF
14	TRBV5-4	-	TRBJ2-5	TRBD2	TGTGCCAGCAGCTTACTAGCGGGAGATGAGACCCAGTACTTC	CASSLLAGDETQYF
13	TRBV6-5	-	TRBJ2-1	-	TGTGCCAGCAGAGACCTTTCCGGCGATGAGCAGTTCTTC	CASRDLSGDEQFF
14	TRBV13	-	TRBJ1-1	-	TGTGCCAGCAGCTCCCCAGGGATCGGCACTGAAGCTTTCTTT	CASSSPGIGTEAFF
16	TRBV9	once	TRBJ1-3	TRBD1	TGTGCCAGCAGCCTAGCAGGGGGAGGGGCTGGAAACACCATATATTTT	CASSLAGGGAGNTIYF
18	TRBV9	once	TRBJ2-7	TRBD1	TGTGCCAGCAGCGTAGGACCGTCCGGGACAGGGGGGGAAGTCGAGCAGTACTTC	CASSVGPSGTGGEVEQYF
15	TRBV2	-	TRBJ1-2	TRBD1	TGTGCCAGCAGGGAAGGACAGGGCTCCTACTATGGCTACACCTTC	CASREGQGSYYGYTF
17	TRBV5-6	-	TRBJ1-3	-	TGTGCCAGCAGCTTGGTTGGGGGCTTATCCTCTGGAAACACCATATATTTT	CASSLVGGLSSGNTIYF
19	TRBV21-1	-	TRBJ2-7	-	TGTGCCAGCAGCCCCCGAATCGGGACAGGGGGTTCCTCCTCCTACGAGCAGTACTTC	CASSPRIGTGGSSSYEQYF
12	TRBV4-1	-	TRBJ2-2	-	TGCGCCAGCAGCCAAGGGCCGGGGGAGCTGTTTTTT	CASSQGPGELFF
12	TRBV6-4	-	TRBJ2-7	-	TGTGCCAGCAGTGATGATAGTAACGAGCAGTACTTC	CASSDDSNEQYF
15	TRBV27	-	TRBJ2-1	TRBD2	TGTGCCAGCAGTTTAGGGACTACCAACTACAATGAGCAGTTCTTC	CASSLGTTNYNEQFF
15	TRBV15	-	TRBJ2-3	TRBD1	TGTGCCAAAAAGGGACAGGGGGCAAGCACAGATACGCAGTATTTT	CAKKGQGASTDTQYF
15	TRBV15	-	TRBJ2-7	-	TGTGCCACCAGCACGGGAGGGGGCTTCTCCTACGAGCAGTACTTC	CATSTGGGFSYEQYF
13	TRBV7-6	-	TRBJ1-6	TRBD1	TGTGCCACCCGACAGGGTTTCGATTCACCCCTCCACTTT	CATRQGFDSPLHF